The next 16 T cell receptor beta chains were all read from a single sample in a study of cytomegalovirus exposure and HLA in healthy donors. Primers for the PCR totalled 60 Vbeta and 13 Jbeta. Method: immunoSEQ multiplex PCR; TCRdb's copy keeps in-frame clones and lacks some. The data hold around 170,000 clones, with roughly 80% observed a single time. Material for sequencing was PBMCs. The receptor source for this set is a middle-aged man in good health and CMV-seronegative.

The chain uses TRBV9 and TRBJ2-2, with TRBD1 matching 7 bases. With 4 bases clipped from V and 7 bases from J, the junction kept 16 bases outside the gene matches. This CDR3 has 17 residues. Germline loops: CDR1 SGDLS, CDR2 YYNGEE. CDR3 DNA: TGTGCCAGCAGCTCCCGTTCCGGGACAGCGGACGGCGGGGAGCTGTTTTTT. Protein product: CASSSRSGTADGGELFF.

V and J are TRBV11-1 and TRBJ2-1, with unresolved D. V was shortened by 4 bases and J by 10 bases, with 17 bases between the two germline ends. Germline lookup yields CDR1 SGHAT and CDR2 FQDESV (reference sequence). This CDR3 has 14 residues. DNA of the CDR3: TGTGCCAGCAGCTCCGCTATAGACTCCCCGGAGCAGTTCTTC. Encoded protein: CASSSAIDSPEQFF.

V usage is TRBV2 and J usage is TRBJ2-1; the match to TRBD2 covers 11 bases. Germline CDR1 is SNHLY and CDR2 is FYNNEI. The CDR3 is 15 residues long. The V segment lost 7 bases and the J segment 4 bases; nucleotides outside the gene matches: 6. CDR3 sequence reads: CASKGGLADYNEQFF. The CDR3 coding sequence is TGTGCCAGCAAAGGGGGACTAGCGGATTACAATGAGCAGTTCTTC.

V gene TRBV7-6 combines with J gene TRBJ2-1; TRBD2 matches 12 bases. The CDR3 extends over 15 amino acids. V shed 5 bases, J shed 7 bases, and the junction held 6 bases outside the gene matches. CDR1 is SGHVS and CDR2 is FNYEAQ in the germline V gene. Here the CDR3 DNA reads TGTGCCAGCAGCCGACTAGCGGGGGTGTATAATGAGCAGTTCTTC. Its translation: CASSRLAGVYNEQFF.

This clone was seen a handful of times. This chain joins TRBV2 and TRBJ2-7, with D perhaps matching TRBD1 (6 bases). Trimming left V 5 bases short and J 6 bases short, with 20 bases between. The CDR3 loop spans 15 amino acids. Germline V gene lookup returns CDR1 SNHLY and CDR2 FYNNEI. DNA of the CDR3: TGTGCCAGCAGTAACTCCGGGCAGGGGAATTCCGAGCAGTACTTC. It specifies CASSNSGQGNSEQYF.

The CDR3 reads CASRRGGAFVEGYTF. In DNA, the CDR3 is TGTGCCAGCAGGAGAGGGGGCGCTTTCGTTGAAGGCTACACCTTC. V usage is TRBV6-5 and J usage is TRBJ1-2; 7 bases are a match to TRBD1. Germline CDR1 is MNHEY and CDR2 is SVGAGI. There are 15 residues in the CDR3. V shed 6 bases, J shed 8 bases, and the junction held 15 bases outside the gene matches.

This clone was detected only a few times. The DNA of the CDR3 is TGTGCCAGCAGCTCTCAACAGGGAATCCCCTACGAGCAGTACTTC. As protein: CASSSQQGIPYEQYF. The chain has TRBV7-3 and TRBJ2-7; maybe TRBD1 (6 bases). The germline gives CDR1 SGHTA, CDR2 FQGTGA. The CDR3 loop spans 15 amino acids. The V gene lost 4 bases and the J gene lost 2 bases, with 15 bases spanning the gap.

The gene calls are TRBV5-6 and TRBJ2-5; 7 nucleotides agree with TRBD1. The DNA end is more similar to TRBJ2-7, so the J call may be wrong. In germline, CDR1 is SGHDT, CDR2 YYEEEE. There are 14 residues in the CDR3. The chain's CDR3 is CASRPGQILYEQYF. In DNA form, the CDR3 reads TGTGCCAGCAGGCCGGGACAGATCCTGTACGAGCAGTACTTC.

A single count supports this clone. V and J are TRBV29-1 and TRBJ1-2; a possible D gene is TRBD1 (6 bases). Trimming took off 6 bases at V and 8 bases at J, with 16 bases between the two ends. This CDR3 has 12 amino acids. CDR1 and CDR2 (germline): SQVTM, ANQGSEA. The CDR3 here is CSVAEVRGGYTF. For the CDR3, the DNA is TGCAGCGTGGCAGAGGTGAGGGGGGGCTACACCTTC.

The chain employs TRBV5-1 and TRBJ2-1, with D tentatively TRBD2 (6 bases). The CDR3 has 15 residues. V was clipped by 4 bases and J by 8 bases, with 19 bases between them. Germline CDR1 reads SGHRS; CDR2 reads YFSETQ. CDR3 sequence: CASSLRDFPPDEQFF. Written as DNA, the CDR3 is TGCGCCAGCAGCCTTCGGGACTTTCCCCCGGATGAGCAGTTCTTC.

The chain combines TRBV5-1 with TRBJ1-2; 7 nucleotides align to TRBD1. Germline CDR1 is SGHRS and CDR2 is YFSETQ. Germline trimming cut 3 bases from V and 6 bases from J; bases unmatched to any gene: 8. This CDR3 comprises 14 residues. As DNA, the CDR3 is TGCGCCAGCAGCTCTACTAGACAGGGCGATGGCTACACCTTC. Protein product: CASSSTRQGDGYTF.

The chain uses TRBV12-5 and TRBJ1-5; no clear D. The V gene's germline CDR1 is LGHNT and CDR2 FRNRAP. The CDR3 sequence is 13 residues long. Deletions cut 3 bases from V and 5 bases from J, with 8 bases between. The DNA of the CDR3 is TGTGCTAGTGGTTTAGGCGGATATCAGCCCCAGCATTTT. Its translation is CASGLGGYQPQHF. Full variable domain (rest looked up from reference TRBV12-5 and TRBJ1-5): DARVTQTPRHKVTEMGQEVTMRCQPILGHNTVFWYRQTMMQGLELLAYFRNRAPLDDSGMPKDRFSAEMPDATLATLKIQPSEPRDSAVYFCASGLGGYQPQHFGDGTRLSIL.

Written as DNA, the CDR3 is TGCGCCAGCAGCCGGAGGGTTTTTGCGGATACGCAGTATTTT. Translation: CASSRRVFADTQYF. This chain uses TRBV4-1 with TRBJ2-3; D is possibly TRBD2 (6 bases). CDR3 length: 14 amino acids. Trimming left V 4 bases short and J 6 bases short, with 14 bases between. In germline, CDR1 is MGHRA, CDR2 YSYEKL.

The CDR3 DNA follows: TGTGCCAGTAGTAGCAGGGAAAAACTGTTTTTT. Translating it yields CASSSREKLFF. V usage is TRBV19 and J usage is TRBJ1-4; D call uncertain. V gave up 4 bases and J gave up 8 bases, with 5 bases separating them. Germline V gene sequence: CDR1 LNHDA, CDR2 SQIVND (reference sequence). This CDR3 has 11 residues.

The V gene is TRBV27, the J gene TRBJ2-7, with unresolved D. The ends were cut back, 5 bases at V and 3 bases at J, with 14 bases in the middle. Germline CDR1 and CDR2: MNHEY and SMNVEV (reference sequence). The CDR3 sequence is 14 residues long. The CDR3 DNA reads as TGTGCCAGCAGTCGCGATCCCAACCTCTACGAGCAGTACTTC. As protein: CASSRDPNLYEQYF.

This chain links TRBV7-2 with TRBJ2-7, with 9 bases fitting TRBD2. V lost 1 base to trimming and J lost 6 bases; unmatched junction nucleotides: 10. Germline lookup yields CDR1 SGHTA and CDR2 FQGNSA. This CDR3 has 16 amino acids. The CDR3 region has the DNA TGTGCCAGCAGCTTAGGATACGGGCGGGGGGGGTTCGAGCAGTACTTC. Amino acids: CASSLGYGRGGFEQYF.